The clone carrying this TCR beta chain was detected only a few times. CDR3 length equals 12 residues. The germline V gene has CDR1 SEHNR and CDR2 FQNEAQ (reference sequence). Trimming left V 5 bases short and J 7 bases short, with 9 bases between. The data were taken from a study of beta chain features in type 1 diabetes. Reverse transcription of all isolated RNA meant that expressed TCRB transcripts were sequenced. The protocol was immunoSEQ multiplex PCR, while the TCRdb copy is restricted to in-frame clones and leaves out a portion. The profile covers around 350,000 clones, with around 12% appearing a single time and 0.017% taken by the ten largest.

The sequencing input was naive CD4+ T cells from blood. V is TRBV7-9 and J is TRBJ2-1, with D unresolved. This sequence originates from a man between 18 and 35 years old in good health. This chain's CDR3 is CASSPLGNEQFF. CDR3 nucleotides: TGTGCCAGCAGCCCTCTCGGGAATGAGCAGTTCTTC.